Listed here is a single TCR delta chain. The target antigen is unknown. TCRdb re-processed the PCR reads using CATT. The sample consists of some 13,000 delta-chain clones, less than 60% of them appearing once. Trimming removed 2 bases from V and 3 bases from J; junction bases left unmatched: 3. The CDR3 loop spans 15 amino acids. Germline loops: CDR1 TSWWSYY, CDR2 QGS. The data stem from a study of human gamma delta and Vdelta1 T cells. Study outcomes and limitations: Acute myeloid leukemia was reportedly broadly targeted by polyclonal Delta One T cells.

The clonotype originates from a human donor in good health. V gene TRDV1 combines with J gene TRDJ1, with 10 bases lining up with TRDD3. The sequencing input was Vdelta1 gamma-delta T cells from blood grown in culture (DOT cells). CDR3 residues: CALGEEGGYADKLIF. DNA of the CDR3: TGTGCTCTTGGGGAAGAAGGGGGATACGCCGATAAACTCATCTTT.